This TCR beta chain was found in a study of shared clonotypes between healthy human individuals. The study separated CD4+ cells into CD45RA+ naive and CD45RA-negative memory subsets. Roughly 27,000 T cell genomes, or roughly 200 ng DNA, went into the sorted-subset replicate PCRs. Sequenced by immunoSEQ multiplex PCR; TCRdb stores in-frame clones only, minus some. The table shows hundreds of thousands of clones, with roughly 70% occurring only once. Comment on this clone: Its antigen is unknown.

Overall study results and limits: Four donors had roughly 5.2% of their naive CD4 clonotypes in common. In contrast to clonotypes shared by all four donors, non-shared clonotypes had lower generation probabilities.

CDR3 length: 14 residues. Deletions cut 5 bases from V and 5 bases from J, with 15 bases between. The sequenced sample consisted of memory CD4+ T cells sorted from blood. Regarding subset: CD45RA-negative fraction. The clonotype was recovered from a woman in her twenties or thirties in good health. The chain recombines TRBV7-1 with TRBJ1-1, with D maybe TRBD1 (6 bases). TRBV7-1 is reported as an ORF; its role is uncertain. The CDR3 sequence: CASSNSQGSTEAFF. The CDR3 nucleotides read TGTGCCAGCAGCAATTCACAGGGTTCGACTGAAGCTTTCTTT.